This T cell receptor beta chain was found in a study of radiation and T cells in renal cell carcinoma. Study results and caveats: Top tumor clonotypes rose in blood 2 weeks post-radiation, then contracted.

Comments on this clone: No antigen is known for it.

Documented time point: baseline pretreatment blood. Described treatment: 15 Gy SBRT to primary tumor, nephrectomy 4 weeks later. Serial blood draws occurred at baseline and 2 and 4 weeks post-SBRT. CDR3 size: 13 residues. V lost 6 bases, J lost 1 base, and 9 bases lay in between. CDR1 ENHRY and CDR2 SYGVKD come from the germline V gene. Produced via immunoSEQ multiplex PCR; TCRdb's table is partial and in-frame only. The sample holds roughly 150,000 clones; roughly 90% are singletons and the top ten take roughly 4%. This chain links TRBV10-3 with TRBJ2-5; D could derive from TRBD1 or TRBD2 (6 bases each). This TCR derives from a woman aged 70 to 79 with renal cell carcinoma. The sample was blood, taken from a patient whose treatment included radiotherapy and nephrectomy. CDR3 coding DNA: TGTGCCATCAGGGGGGGCGCCCAAGAGACCCAGTACTTC. Translating it yields CAIRGGAQETQYF.